This T cell receptor (beta chain) was recovered during a study of blood T cell repertoires in COVID-19. Study information: From the United States, Italy and Spain came samples of acute and convalescent COVID-19. Sources were T cells, B-cell-depleted T cells, or PBMCs; the material itself was cDNA or gDNA.

The CDR3 has 16 residues. V was shortened by 4 bases and J by 7 bases, with 20 bases between the two germline ends. CDR1 is MNHEY, CDR2 SVGAGI, per germline. Data came from immunoSEQ multiplex PCR; TCRdb stores just in-frame clones and leaves some out. The sample carries about 270,000 clones, around nine tenths recorded once. The receptor's source is a man between 35 and 55 years old with active or convalescent COVID-19. This chain links TRBV6-5 with TRBJ2-1, with D perhaps matching TRBD2 (6 bases). The sample comprised peripheral blood. CDR3 amino acids: CASSSDAGLAMNEQFF. CDR3 in DNA: TGTGCCAGCAGTTCCGATGCCGGCCTAGCGATGAATGAGCAGTTCTTC.